The text below deals with one TCR beta chain. This specimen belongs to a study of blood T cell repertoires in COVID-19. At the level of the study: There were acute and convalescent COVID-19 samples, and they came from the United States, Italy and Spain.

Germline CDR1 MNHEY, CDR2 SMNVEV (reference sequence). V lost 3 bases and J lost 1, with 6 bases in between. The CDR3 has 13 amino acids. The authors' processing: Cell counts per sample came from amplifying reference gene primers. The data were produced by immunoSEQ multiplex PCR, yet TCRdb's version contains in-frame clones alone and is incomplete. D and trimming were read from the DNA, whereas the V and J calls and clone size are those reported in that table. The profile shows about 60,000 clones, about 93% of them singletons. The sample consisted of peripheral blood. The sequence derives from a human donor with active COVID-19. The donor label of this sample is uncertain. V usage is TRBV27 and J usage is TRBJ1-1; the D gene is possibly TRBD1 (5 bases). CDR3 DNA sequence: TGTGCCAGCAGTTTCAGGGAGAACACTGAAGCTTTCTTT. Encoded protein: CASSFRENTEAFF.